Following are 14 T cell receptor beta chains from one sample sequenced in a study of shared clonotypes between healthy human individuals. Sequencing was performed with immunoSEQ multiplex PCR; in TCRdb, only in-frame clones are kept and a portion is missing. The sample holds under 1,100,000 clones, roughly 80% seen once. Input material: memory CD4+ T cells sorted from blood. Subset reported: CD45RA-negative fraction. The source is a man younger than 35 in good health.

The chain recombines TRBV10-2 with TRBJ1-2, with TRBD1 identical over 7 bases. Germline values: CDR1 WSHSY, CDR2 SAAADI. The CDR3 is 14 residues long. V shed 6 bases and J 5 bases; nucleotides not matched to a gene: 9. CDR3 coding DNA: TGCGCCAGCAGAGAGACAGGGCAGGGATATGGCTACACCTTC. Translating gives CASRETGQGYGYTF.

The CDR3 spells CASSPTGTKGETQYF. The DNA for the CDR3 is TGTGCCAGCAGTCCAACTGGGACCAAAGGGGAGACCCAGTACTTC. This chain connects TRBV27 to TRBJ2-5; D could derive from TRBD1 or TRBD2 (5 bases each). CDR1 and CDR2 from the germline V gene are MNHEY and SMNVEV (reference sequence). Trimming removed 5 bases from V and 5 bases from J, with 18 bases in between. This CDR3 comprises 15 residues.

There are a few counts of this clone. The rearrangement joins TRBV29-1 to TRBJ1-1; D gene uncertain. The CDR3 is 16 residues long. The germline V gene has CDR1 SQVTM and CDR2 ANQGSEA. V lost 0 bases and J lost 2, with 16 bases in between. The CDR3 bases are TGCAGCGTTGAAGATTCCGTACGGCTGATTAACACTGAAGCTTTCTTT. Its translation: CSVEDSVRLINTEAFF.

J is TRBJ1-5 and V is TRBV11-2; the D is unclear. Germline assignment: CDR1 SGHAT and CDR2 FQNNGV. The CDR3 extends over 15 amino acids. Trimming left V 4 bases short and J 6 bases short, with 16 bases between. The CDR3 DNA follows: TGTGCCAGCAGCTCTGGGCCTGGGATGGGTCAGCCCCAGCATTTT. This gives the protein CASSSGPGMGQPQHF.

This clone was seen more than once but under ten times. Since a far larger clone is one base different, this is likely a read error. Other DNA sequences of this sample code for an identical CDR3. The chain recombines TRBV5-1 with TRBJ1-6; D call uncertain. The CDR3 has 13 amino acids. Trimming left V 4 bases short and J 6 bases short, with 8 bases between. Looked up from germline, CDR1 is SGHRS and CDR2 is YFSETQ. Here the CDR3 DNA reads TGCGCCAGCAGCCTAGACCCTAATTCACCCCTCCACTTT. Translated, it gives CASSLDPNSPLHF. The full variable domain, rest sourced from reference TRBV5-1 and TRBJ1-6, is KAGVTQTPRYLIKTRGQQVTLSCSPISGHRSVSWYQQTPGQGLQFLFEYFSETQRNKGNFPGRFSGRQFSNSRSEMNVSTLELGDSALYLCASSLDPNSPLHFGNGTRLTVT.

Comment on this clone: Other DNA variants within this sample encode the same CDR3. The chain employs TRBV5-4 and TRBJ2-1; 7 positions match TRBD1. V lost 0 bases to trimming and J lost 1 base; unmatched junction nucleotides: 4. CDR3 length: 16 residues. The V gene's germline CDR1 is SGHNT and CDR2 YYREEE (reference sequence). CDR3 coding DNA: TGTGCCAGCAGCTTGGAGGGGGCCGTGTCCTACAATGAGCAGTTCTTC. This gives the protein CASSLEGAVSYNEQFF.

This CDR3 is CASSPGLHGELFF. CDR3 in DNA: TGTGCCAGCTCACCAGGCTTGCACGGGGAGCTGTTTTTT. The rearrangement joins TRBV18 to TRBJ2-2; D gene uncertain. Germline CDR1 and CDR2: KGHSH and LQKENI. The CDR3 is 13 residues long. Trimming removed 2 bases at V and 7 bases at J, with 8 bases between.

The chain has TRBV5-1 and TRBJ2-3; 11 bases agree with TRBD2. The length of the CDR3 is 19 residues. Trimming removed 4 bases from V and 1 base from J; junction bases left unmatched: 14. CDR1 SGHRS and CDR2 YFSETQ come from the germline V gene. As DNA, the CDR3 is TGCGCCAGCAGCCCACGGTGGGGCGCACTAGCGGGGGGCACAGATACGCAGTATTTT. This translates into CASSPRWGALAGGTDTQYF.

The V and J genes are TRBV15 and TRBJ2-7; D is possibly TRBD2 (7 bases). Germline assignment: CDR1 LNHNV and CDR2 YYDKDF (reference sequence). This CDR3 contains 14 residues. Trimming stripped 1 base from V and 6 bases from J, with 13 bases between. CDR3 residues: CATSRVQGRGEQYF. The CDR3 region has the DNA TGTGCCACCAGCAGAGTGCAGGGGAGGGGCGAGCAGTACTTC.

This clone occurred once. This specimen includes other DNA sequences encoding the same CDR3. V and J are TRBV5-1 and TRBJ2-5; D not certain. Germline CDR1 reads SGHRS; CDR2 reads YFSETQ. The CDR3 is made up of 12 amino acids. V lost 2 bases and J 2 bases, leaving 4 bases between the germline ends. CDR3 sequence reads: CASSFNQETQYF. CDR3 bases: TGCGCCAGCAGCTTCAATCAAGAGACCCAGTACTTC.

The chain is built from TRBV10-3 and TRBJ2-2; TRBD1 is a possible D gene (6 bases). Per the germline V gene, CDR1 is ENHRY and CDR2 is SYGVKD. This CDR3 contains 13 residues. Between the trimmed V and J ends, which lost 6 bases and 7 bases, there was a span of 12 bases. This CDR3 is CAIRAQGYGELFF. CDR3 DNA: TGTGCCATCAGGGCCCAGGGGTACGGGGAGCTGTTTTTT.

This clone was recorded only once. This CDR3 is CASSSYREVGELFF. The CDR3 nucleotides are TGTGCCAGCAGCTCCTACAGGGAGGTCGGGGAGCTGTTTTTT. This chain connects TRBV7-3 to TRBJ2-2; either TRBD1 or TRBD2 may supply D (6 bases each). Germline CDR1 SGHTA, CDR2 FQGTGA. The CDR3 runs 14 residues. Trimming removed 4 bases at V and 7 bases at J, with 13 bases between.

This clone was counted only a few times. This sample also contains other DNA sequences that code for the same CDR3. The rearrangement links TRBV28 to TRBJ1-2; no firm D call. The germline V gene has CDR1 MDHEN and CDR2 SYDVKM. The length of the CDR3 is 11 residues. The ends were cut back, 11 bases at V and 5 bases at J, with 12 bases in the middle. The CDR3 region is CASSSDYGYTF. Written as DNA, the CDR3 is TGTGCCTCTTCGTCCGATTATGGCTACACCTTC.

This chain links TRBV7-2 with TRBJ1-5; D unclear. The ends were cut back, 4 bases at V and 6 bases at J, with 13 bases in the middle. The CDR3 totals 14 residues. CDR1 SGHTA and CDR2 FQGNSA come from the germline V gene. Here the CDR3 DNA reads TGTGCCAGCAGCTCACAGCCGGGGAGTCAGCCCCAGCATTTT. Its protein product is CASSSQPGSQPQHF.